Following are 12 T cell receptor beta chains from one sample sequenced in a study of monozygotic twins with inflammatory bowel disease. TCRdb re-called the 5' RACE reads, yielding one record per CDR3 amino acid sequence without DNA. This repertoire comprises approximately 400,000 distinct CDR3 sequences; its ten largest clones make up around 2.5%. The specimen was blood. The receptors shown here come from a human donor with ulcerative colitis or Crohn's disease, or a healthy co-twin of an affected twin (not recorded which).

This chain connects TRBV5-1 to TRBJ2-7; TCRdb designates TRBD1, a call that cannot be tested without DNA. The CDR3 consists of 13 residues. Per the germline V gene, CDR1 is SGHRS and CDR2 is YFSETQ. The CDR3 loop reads CASSLTGAHEQYF.

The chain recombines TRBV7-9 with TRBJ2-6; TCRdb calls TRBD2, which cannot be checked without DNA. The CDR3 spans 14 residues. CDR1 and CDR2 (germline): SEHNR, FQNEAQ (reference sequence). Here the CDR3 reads CASEGYSGANVLTF.

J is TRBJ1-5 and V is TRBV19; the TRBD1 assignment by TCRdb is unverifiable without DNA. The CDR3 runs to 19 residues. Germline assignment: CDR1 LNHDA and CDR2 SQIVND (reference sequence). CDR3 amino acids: CASSIRWGIGGHSNQPQHF. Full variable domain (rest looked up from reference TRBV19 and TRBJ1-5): DGGITQSPKYLFRKEGQNVTLSCEQNLNHDAMYWYRQDPGQGLRLIYYSQIVNDFQKGDIAEGYSVSREKKESFPLTVTSAQKNPTAFYLCASSIRWGIGGHSNQPQHFGDGTRLSIL.

The CDR3 loop is CASSRLAGLLSTYNEQFF. This chain connects TRBV11-1 to TRBJ2-1; TCRdb returns TRBD2, unconfirmable since there is no DNA. This CDR3 is 18 amino acids long. CDR1 and CDR2 from the germline V gene are SGHAT and FQDESV (reference sequence).

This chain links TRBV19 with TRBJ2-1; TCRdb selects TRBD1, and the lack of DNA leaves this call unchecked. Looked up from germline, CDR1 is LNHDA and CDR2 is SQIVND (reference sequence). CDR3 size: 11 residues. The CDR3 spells CASGGAPKQFF.

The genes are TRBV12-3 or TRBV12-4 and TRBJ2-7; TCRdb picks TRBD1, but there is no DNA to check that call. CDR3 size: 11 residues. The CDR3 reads CASGTRDEQYF.

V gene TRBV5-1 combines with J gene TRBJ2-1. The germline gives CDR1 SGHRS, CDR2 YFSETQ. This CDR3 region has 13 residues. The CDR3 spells CASSLVQANEQFF.

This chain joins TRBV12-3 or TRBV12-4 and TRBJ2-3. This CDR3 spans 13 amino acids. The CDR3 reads CASSKVWSDTQYF.

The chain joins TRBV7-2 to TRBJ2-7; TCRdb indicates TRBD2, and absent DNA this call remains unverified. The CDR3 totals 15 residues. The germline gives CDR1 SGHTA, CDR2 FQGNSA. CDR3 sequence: CASSGGTSGSYEQYF.

This chain's CDR3 is CASSWRGAGARSHEQYF. The chain links TRBV5-1 to TRBJ2-7; lacking DNA, the TRBD2 call made by TCRdb goes unchecked. This CDR3 comprises 17 residues. Germline V CDR1 and CDR2: SGHRS, YFSETQ. Based on the CDR3 plus reference TRBV5-1 and TRBJ2-7, the full variable domain is KAGVTQTPRYLIKTRGQQVTLSCSPISGHRSVSWYQQTPGQGLQFLFEYFSETQRNKGNFPGRFSGRQFSNSRSEMNVSTLELGDSALYLCASSWRGAGARSHEQYFGPGTRLTVT.

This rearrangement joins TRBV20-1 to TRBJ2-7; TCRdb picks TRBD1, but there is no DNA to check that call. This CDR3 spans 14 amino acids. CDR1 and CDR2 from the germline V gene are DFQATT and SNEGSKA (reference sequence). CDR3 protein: CSARSGTGGPEQYF.

CDR3 loop: CASSPQGRGAGKIMVYGYTF. The chain employs TRBV4-2 and TRBJ1-2; TCRdb reports TRBD1, a call that lacks DNA to check it against. The CDR3 extends over 20 amino acids. Germline V lookup: CDR1 LGHNA, CDR2 YNFKEQ.